The clone carrying this T cell receptor beta chain has only a few counts. These data are taken from a study of CD8 T cells in ankylosing spondylitis. From the 5' RACE reads, TCRdb called clonotypes with MiXCR, one entry per CDR3 protein. The repertoire has under 300,000 distinct CDR3 sequences, 15% to 20% of them found once; the top ten carry around 33%. The sequencing sample was made of blood, either unsorted or a sorted T cell fraction (not recorded which). This clonotype originated in a male donor with ankylosing spondylitis or in good health (not recorded which).

The CDR3 here is CASSQWDTYEQYF. CDR3 DNA sequence: TGTGCCAGCAGCCAATGGGACACATACGAGCAGTACTTC. The chain has TRBV14 and TRBJ2-7; perhaps TRBD1 as D (6 bases). The V end lost 2 bases, the J end lost 4 bases, and 9 bases lay between the germline ends. Per the germline V gene, CDR1 is SGHDN and CDR2 is FVKESK. The CDR3 is made up of 13 amino acids. Drawing the rest from reference TRBV14 and TRBJ2-7, the complete variable domain is EAGVTQFPSHSVIEKGQTVTLRCDPISGHDNLYWYRRVMGKEIKFLLHFVKESKQDESGMPNNRFLAERTGGTYSTLKVQPAELEDSGVYFCASSQWDTYEQYFGPGTRLTVT.